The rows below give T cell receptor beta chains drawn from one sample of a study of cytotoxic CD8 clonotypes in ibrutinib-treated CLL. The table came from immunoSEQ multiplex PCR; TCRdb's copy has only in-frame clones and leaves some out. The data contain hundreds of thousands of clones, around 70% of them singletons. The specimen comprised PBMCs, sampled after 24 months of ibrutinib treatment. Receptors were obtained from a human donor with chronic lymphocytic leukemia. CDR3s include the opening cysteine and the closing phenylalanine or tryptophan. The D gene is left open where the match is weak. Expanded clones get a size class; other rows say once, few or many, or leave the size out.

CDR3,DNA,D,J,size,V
CATSMTSGVTDTQYF,TGTGCCACCAGCATGACTAGCGGAGTCACAGATACGCAGTATTTT,TRBD2,TRBJ2-3,NA,TRBV15
CASSIEREWGVRTQYF,TGTGCCAGTAGTATTGAACGAGAATGGGGTGTTCGTACGCAGTATTTT,NA,TRBJ2-3,once,TRBV19
CASSPQGNEQYF,TGTGCCAGCAGTCCCCAGGGGAACGAGCAGTACTTC,NA,TRBJ2-7,NA,TRBV27
CASSRQGYTEAFF,TGTGCCAGCAGTAGACAGGGATACACTGAAGCTTTCTTT,TRBD1,TRBJ1-1,NA,TRBV9
CASSIASSGNTGELFF,TGTGCCAGTAGTATAGCTTCTAGCGGAAACACCGGGGAGCTGTTTTTT,TRBD2,TRBJ2-2,NA,TRBV19
CASSLTALTSNYGYTF,TGTGCCAGCAGCTTAACGGCTCTAACCAGTAACTATGGCTACACCTTC,NA,TRBJ1-2,NA,TRBV11-2
CASSLQSSGRAGEQYF,TGCGCCAGCAGCCTCCAGTCGAGCGGGAGGGCGGGCGAGCAGTACTTC,TRBD2,TRBJ2-7,few,TRBV5-1
CASSQEELAGGIEQFF,TGTGCCAGCAGCCAAGAGGAACTAGCGGGAGGAATTGAGCAGTTCTTC,TRBD2,TRBJ2-1,NA,TRBV4-2
CASSHRRYEQYF,TGTGCCAGCAGCCACCGGCGGTACGAGCAGTACTTC,NA,TRBJ2-7,few,TRBV14
CASSIVASQISNQPQHF,TGTGCCAGTAGTATAGTTGCGTCGCAGATTAGCAATCAGCCCCAGCATTTT,NA,TRBJ1-5,NA,TRBV19
CASHTGMAGGNTIYF,TGCGCCAGCCACACCGGCATGGCGGGAGGAAACACCATATATTTT,NA,TRBJ1-3,NA,TRBV5-1
CASCGTYEQYF,TGTGCCAGCTGTGGCACCTACGAGCAGTACTTC,NA,TRBJ2-7,few,TRBV25-1
CATNYGTAYGYTF,TGTGCCACCAACTACGGGACAGCATATGGCTACACCTTC,TRBD1,TRBJ1-2,once,TRBV28
CASGGHFNQPQHF,TGTGCCAGTGGTGGACACTTCAATCAGCCCCAGCATTTT,NA,TRBJ1-5,NA,TRBV19
CASSVGGKDGTDTQYF,TGTGCCAGCAGCGTGGGTGGGAAGGATGGCACAGATACGCAGTATTTT,NA,TRBJ2-3,NA,TRBV9
CASSPLRRDYEQYF,TGTGCCAGCAGCCCATTGAGGCGAGATTACGAGCAGTACTTC,NA,TRBJ2-7,NA,TRBV7-3
CASSEARDRGNYGYTF,TGTGCCAGCAGTGAAGCTAGGGACAGGGGGAACTATGGCTACACCTTC,TRBD1,TRBJ1-2,NA,TRBV6-1
CASSLGTSEYNEQFF,TGCGCCAGCAGCTTGGGGACTAGCGAATACAATGAGCAGTTCTTC,TRBD2,TRBJ2-1,NA,TRBV5-1
CASSLGDTQYF,TGTGCCAGTAGTTTGGGAGATACGCAGTATTTT,NA,TRBJ2-3,few,TRBV19
CASSVDSINTEAFF,TGTGCCAGCAGCGTAGACAGCATTAACACTGAAGCTTTCTTT,NA,TRBJ1-1,NA,TRBV11-2
CASSSGNNGVNEQFF,TGTGCCAGCAGCTCTGGGAATAACGGGGTCAATGAGCAGTTCTTC,NA,TRBJ2-1,NA,TRBV7-3
CASSPGVDYEQYF,TGTGCCAGCTCACCGGGGGTAGACTACGAGCAGTACTTC,NA,TRBJ2-7,NA,TRBV18
CASSLWSGEDTGELFF,TGTGCCAGCAGTTTATGGTCGGGGGAGGACACCGGGGAGCTGTTTTTT,NA,TRBJ2-2,few,TRBV28
CASSLLSGRTDTQYF,TGTGCCAGCAGTTTACTCAGCGGGCGCACAGATACGCAGTATTTT,NA,TRBJ2-3,NA,TRBV28
CASSVEETQYF,TGTGCCAGCAGCGTCGAAGAGACCCAGTACTTC,NA,TRBJ2-5,NA,TRBV9
CASSADDYNEQFF,TGTGCCAGCAGCGCGGACGATTACAATGAGCAGTTCTTC,NA,TRBJ2-1,NA,TRBV9